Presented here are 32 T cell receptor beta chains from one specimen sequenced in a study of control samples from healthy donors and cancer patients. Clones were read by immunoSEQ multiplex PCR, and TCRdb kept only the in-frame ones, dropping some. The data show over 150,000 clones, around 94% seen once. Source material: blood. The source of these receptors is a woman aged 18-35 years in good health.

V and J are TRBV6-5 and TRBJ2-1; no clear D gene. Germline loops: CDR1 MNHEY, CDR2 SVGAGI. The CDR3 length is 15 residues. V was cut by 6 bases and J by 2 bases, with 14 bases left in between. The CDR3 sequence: CASSPRAATYNEQFF. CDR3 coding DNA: TGTGCCAGCAGCCCAAGGGCGGCTACCTACAATGAGCAGTTCTTC.

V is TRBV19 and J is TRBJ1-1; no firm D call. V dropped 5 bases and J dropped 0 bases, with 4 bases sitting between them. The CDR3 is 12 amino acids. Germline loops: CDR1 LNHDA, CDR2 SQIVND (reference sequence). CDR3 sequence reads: CASSFMNTEAFF. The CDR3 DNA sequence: TGTGCCAGTAGTTTCATGAACACTGAAGCTTTCTTT.

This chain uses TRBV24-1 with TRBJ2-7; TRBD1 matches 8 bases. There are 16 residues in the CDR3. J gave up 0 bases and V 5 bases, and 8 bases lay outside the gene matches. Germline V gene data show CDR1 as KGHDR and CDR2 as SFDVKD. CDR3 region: CATSAGGDRSSYEQYF. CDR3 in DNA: TGTGCCACCAGTGCGGGCGGGGACAGGAGCTCCTACGAGCAGTACTTC.

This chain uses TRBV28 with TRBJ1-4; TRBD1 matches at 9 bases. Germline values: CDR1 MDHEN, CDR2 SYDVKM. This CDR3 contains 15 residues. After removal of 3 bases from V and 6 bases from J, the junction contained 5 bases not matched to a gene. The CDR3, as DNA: TGTGCCAGCAGTTTGGGACAGGGAGGTGATGAAAAACTGTTTTTT. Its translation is CASSLGQGGDEKLFF.

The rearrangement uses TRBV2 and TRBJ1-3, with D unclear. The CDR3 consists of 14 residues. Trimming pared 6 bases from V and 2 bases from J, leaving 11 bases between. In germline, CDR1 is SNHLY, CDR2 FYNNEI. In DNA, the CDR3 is TGTGCCAGCAGCTACACCCATCCTGGAAACACCATATATTTT. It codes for CASSYTHPGNTIYF.

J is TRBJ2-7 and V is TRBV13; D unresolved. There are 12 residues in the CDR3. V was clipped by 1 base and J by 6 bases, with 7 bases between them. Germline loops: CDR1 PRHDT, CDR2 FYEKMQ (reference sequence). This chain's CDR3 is CASSLVGGEQYF. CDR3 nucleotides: TGTGCCAGCAGCTTAGTAGGCGGCGAGCAGTACTTC.

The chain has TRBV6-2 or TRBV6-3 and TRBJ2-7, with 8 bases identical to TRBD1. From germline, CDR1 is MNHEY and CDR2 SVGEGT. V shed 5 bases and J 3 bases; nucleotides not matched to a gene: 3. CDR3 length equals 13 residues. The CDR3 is CASSRGQDYEQYF. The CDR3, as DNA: TGTGCCAGCAGTCGGGGACAGGACTACGAGCAGTACTTC.

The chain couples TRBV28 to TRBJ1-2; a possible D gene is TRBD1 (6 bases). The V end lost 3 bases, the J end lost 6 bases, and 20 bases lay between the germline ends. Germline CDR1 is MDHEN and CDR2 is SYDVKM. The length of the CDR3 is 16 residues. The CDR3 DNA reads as TGTGCCAGCAGTTTTACTCAGACAGGAGGGGGGGATGGCTACACCTTC. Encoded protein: CASSFTQTGGGDGYTF.

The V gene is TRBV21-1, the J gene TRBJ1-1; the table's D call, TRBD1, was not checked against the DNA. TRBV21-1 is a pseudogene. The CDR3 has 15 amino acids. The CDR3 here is CASSKRQGLNTEAFF. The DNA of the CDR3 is TGTGCCAGCAGCAAACGACAGGGATTGAACACTGAAGCTTTCTTT.

The CDR3 region is CASSLSRGEDYGYTF. The DNA for the CDR3 is TGCGCCAGCAGTCTTTCCAGGGGGGAGGACTATGGCTACACCTTC. The rearrangement links TRBV4-1 to TRBJ1-2; 7 bases align to TRBD1. Germline V gene sequence: CDR1 MGHRA, CDR2 YSYEKL. The V segment lost 6 bases and the J segment 3 bases; nucleotides outside the gene matches: 10. The CDR3 is 15 amino acids.

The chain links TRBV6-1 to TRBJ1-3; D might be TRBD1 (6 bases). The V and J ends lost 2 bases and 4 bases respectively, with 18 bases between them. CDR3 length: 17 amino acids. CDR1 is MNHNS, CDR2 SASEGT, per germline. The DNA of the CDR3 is TGTGCCAGCAGTGAAAACCCCAGGGGCGGGTTAGGAAACACCATATATTTT. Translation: CASSENPRGGLGNTIYF.

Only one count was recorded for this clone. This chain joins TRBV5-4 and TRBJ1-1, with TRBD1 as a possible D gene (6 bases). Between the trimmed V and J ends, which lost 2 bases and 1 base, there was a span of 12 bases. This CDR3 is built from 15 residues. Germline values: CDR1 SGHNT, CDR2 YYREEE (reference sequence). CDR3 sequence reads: CASSLVGRGNTEAFF. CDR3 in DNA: TGTGCCAGCAGCTTAGTAGGCAGGGGGAACACTGAAGCTTTCTTT. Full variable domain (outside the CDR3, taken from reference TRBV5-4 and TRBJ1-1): ETGVTQSPTHLIKTRGQQVTLRCSSQSGHNTVSWYQQALGQGPQFIFQYYREEENGRGNFPPRFSGLQFPNYSSELNVNALELDDSALYLCASSLVGRGNTEAFFGQGTRLTVV.

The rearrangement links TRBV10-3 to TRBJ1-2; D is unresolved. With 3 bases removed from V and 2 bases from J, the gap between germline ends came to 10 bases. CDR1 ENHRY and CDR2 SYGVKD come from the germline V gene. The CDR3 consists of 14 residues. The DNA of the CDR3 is TGTGCCATCAGTGACAGCTCGTCCAACTATGGCTACACCTTC. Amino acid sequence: CAISDSSSNYGYTF.

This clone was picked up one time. The CDR3 bases are TGTGCCAGCAGCTTGGGTCCCGGCGGCAATCAGCCCCAGCATTTT. Amino acids: CASSLGPGGNQPQHF. The chain carries TRBV5-4 and TRBJ1-5; no reliable D call. The CDR3 is made up of 15 amino acids. Germline V gene sequence: CDR1 SGHNT, CDR2 YYREEE (reference sequence). V shed 0 bases and J shed 2 bases, with 9 bases lying between them.

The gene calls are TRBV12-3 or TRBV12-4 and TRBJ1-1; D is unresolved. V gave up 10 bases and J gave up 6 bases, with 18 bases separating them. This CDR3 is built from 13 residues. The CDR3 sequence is CATNPQYHPEAFF. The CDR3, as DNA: TGTGCCACCAACCCTCAATATCACCCTGAAGCTTTCTTT.

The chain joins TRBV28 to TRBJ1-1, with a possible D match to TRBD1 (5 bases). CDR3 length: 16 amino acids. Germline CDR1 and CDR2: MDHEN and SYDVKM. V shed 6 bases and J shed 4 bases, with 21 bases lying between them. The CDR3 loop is CASSRGQGLRGTEAFF. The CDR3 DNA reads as TGTGCCAGCAGCCGAGGTCAGGGCTTGCGTGGCACTGAAGCTTTCTTT. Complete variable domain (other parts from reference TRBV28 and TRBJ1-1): DVKVTQSSRYLVKRTGEKVFLECVQDMDHENMFWYRQDPGLGLRLIYFSYDVKMKEKGDIPEGYSVSREKKERFSLILESASTNQTSMYLCASSRGQGLRGTEAFFGQGTRLTVV.

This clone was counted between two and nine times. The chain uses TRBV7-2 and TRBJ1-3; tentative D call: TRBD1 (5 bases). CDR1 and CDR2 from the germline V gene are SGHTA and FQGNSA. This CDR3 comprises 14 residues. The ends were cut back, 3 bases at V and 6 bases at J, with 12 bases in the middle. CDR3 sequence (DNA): TGTGCCAGCAGCTTGAGAGGGGAAGTAAACACCATATATTTT. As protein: CASSLRGEVNTIYF.

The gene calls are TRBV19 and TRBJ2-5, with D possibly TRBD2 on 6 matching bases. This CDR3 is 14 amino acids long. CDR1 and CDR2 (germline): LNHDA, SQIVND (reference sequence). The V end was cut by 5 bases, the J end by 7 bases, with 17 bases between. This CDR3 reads CASSPGLPPLTQYF. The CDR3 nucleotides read TGTGCCAGTAGTCCGGGACTGCCTCCTTTGACCCAGTACTTC.

CDR3 coding DNA: TGTGCCAGCAGCTTAGGGATTAGCACAGATACGCAGTATTTT. Translation: CASSLGISTDTQYF. The chain couples TRBV7-9 to TRBJ2-3; no clear D. The CDR3 is made up of 14 amino acids. The V end lost 1 base, the J end lost 0 bases, and 5 bases lay between the germline ends. Germline CDR1 SEHNR, CDR2 FQNEAQ (reference sequence).

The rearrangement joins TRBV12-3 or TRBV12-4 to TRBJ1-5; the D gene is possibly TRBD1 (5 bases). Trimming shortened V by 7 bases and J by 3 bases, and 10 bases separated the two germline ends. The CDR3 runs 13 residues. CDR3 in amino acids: CASTSTVNQPQHF. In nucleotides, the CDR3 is TGTGCCAGCACCTCGACAGTCAATCAGCCCCAGCATTTT.

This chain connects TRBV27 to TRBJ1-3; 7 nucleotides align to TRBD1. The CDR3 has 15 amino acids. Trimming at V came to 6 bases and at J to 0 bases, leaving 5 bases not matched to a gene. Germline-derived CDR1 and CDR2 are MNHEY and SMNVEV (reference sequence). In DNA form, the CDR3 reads TGTGCCAGCAGGTCCAGGGGGATCTCTGGAAACACCATATATTTT. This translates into CASRSRGISGNTIYF.

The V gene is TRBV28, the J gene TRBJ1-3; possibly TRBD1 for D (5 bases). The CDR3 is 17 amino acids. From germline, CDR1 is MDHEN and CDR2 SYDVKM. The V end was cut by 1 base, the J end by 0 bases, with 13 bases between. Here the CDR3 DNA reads TGTGCCAGCAGTTTATTCGAGGGGCACATCTCTGGAAACACCATATATTTT. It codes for CASSLFEGHISGNTIYF. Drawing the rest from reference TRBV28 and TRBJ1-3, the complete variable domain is DVKVTQSSRYLVKRTGEKVFLECVQDMDHENMFWYRQDPGLGLRLIYFSYDVKMKEKGDIPEGYSVSREKKERFSLILESASTNQTSMYLCASSLFEGHISGNTIYFGEGSWLTVV.

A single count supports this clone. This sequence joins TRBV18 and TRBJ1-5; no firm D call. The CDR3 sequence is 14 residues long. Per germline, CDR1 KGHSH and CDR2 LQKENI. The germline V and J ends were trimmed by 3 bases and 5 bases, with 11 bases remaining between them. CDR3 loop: CASSPTRRDQPQHF. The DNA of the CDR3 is TGTGCCAGCTCACCCACCCGGCGAGATCAGCCCCAGCATTTT.

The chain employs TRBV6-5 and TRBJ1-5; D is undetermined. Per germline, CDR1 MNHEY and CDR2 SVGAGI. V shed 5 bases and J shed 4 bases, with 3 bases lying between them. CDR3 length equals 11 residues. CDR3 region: CASSQNQPQHF. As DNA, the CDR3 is TGTGCCAGCAGTCAGAATCAGCCCCAGCATTTT.

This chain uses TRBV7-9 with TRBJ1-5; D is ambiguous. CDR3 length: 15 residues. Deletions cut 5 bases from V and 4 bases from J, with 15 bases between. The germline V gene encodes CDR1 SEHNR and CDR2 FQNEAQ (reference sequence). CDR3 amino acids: CASSGGLPANQPQHF. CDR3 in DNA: TGTGCCAGCAGCGGCGGACTGCCCGCTAATCAGCCCCAGCATTTT.

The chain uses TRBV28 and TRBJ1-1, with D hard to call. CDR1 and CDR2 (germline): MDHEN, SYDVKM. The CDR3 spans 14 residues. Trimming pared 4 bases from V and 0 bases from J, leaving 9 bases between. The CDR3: CASSSRPMNTEAFF. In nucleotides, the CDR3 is TGTGCCAGCAGTTCTCGTCCCATGAACACTGAAGCTTTCTTT. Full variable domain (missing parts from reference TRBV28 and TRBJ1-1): DVKVTQSSRYLVKRTGEKVFLECVQDMDHENMFWYRQDPGLGLRLIYFSYDVKMKEKGDIPEGYSVSREKKERFSLILESASTNQTSMYLCASSSRPMNTEAFFGQGTRLTVV.

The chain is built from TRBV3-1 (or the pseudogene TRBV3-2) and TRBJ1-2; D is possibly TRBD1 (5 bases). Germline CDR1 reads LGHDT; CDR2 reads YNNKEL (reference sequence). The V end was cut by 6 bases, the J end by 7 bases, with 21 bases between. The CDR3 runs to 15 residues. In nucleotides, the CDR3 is TGTGCCAGCAGTCGTTTCCTGACAGAAACAAGTGGCTACACCTTC. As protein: CASSRFLTETSGYTF.

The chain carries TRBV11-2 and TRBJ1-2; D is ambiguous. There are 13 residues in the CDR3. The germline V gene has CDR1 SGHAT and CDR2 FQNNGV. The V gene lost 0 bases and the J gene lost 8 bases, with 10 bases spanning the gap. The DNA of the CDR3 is TGTGCCAGCAGCTTAGAGCCTCCTGGGGGCTACACCTTC. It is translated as CASSLEPPGGYTF.

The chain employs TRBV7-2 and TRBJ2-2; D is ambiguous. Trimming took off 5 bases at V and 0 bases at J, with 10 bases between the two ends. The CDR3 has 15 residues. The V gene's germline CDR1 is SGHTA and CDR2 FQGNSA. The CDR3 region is CASSKGQPNTGELFF. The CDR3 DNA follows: TGTGCCAGCAGCAAAGGGCAACCGAACACCGGGGAGCTGTTTTTT.

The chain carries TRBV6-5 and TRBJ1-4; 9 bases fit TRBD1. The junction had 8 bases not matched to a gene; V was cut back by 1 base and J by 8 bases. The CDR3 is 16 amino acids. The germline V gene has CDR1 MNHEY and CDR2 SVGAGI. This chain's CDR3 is CASSYLPGTGREKLFF. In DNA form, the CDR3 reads TGTGCCAGCAGTTACTTACCCGGGACAGGGAGGGAAAAACTGTTTTTT.

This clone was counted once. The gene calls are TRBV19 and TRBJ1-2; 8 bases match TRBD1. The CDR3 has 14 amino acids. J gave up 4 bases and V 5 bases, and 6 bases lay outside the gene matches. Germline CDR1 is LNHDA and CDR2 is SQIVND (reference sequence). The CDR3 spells CASSPSDRVYGYTF. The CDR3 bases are TGTGCCAGTAGTCCCTCGGACAGGGTCTATGGCTACACCTTC.

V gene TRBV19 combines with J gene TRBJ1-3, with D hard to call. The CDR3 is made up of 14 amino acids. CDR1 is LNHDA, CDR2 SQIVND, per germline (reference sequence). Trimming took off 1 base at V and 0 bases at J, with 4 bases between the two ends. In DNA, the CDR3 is TGTGCCAGTAGTATAGGGAGCTCTGGAAACACCATATATTTT. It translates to CASSIGSSGNTIYF.